Below, 24 T cell receptor beta chains from the same sample are listed, as sequenced in a study of blood T cell repertoires in COVID-19. Sequencing used immunoSEQ multiplex PCR; TCRdb keeps in-frame clones, though not all of them. The sample lists about 59,000 clones, 73% seen once, with about 15% in the top ten. Sequencing used peripheral blood. Receptors originate from a woman aged 70-85 years with acute or convalescent COVID-19.

This rearrangement joins TRBV7-7 to TRBJ2-3; a weak D match, TRBD2 (6 bases). The V gene's germline CDR1 is SSHAT and CDR2 FNYEAQ (reference sequence). Trimming left V 2 bases short and J 3 bases short, with 9 bases between. This CDR3 contains 14 residues. CDR3 residues: CASSLTSGTDTQYF. CDR3 DNA sequence: TGTGCCAGCAGCTTAACCAGCGGGACAGATACGCAGTATTTT.

This clone was picked up one time. The chain links TRBV14 to TRBJ1-6; D might be TRBD1 (6 bases). The V gene lost 0 bases and the J gene lost 9 bases, with 12 bases spanning the gap. This CDR3 is 15 amino acids long. The V gene's germline CDR1 is SGHDN and CDR2 FVKESK. The CDR3 loop is CASSQDKGQSSPLHF. The CDR3 DNA reads TGTGCCAGCAGCCAAGATAAAGGACAGAGTTCACCCCTCCACTTT.

The chain links TRBV2 to TRBJ2-7; TRBD1 is a possible D gene (6 bases). Trimming took off 6 bases at V and 5 bases at J, with 11 bases between the two ends. CDR1 is SNHLY and CDR2 is FYNNEI in the germline V gene. The CDR3 is 12 amino acids. The chain's CDR3 is CASSEQGHEQYF. The CDR3 nucleotides are TGTGCCAGCAGCGAACAGGGCCACGAGCAGTACTTC.

This clone was observed a few times. This chain joins TRBV5-6 and TRBJ1-1; 7 bases are a match to TRBD1. CDR1 and CDR2 (germline): SGHDT, YYEEEE. This CDR3 has 16 residues. J was trimmed by 7 bases and V by 7 bases; bases with no gene match: 19. The CDR3 DNA follows: TGTGCCAGCGACTACCTTTTGAAGGGGGCCAAGGGTGAAGCTTTCTTT. Translated, it gives CASDYLLKGAKGEAFF.

The V call is TRBV6-5, the J call TRBJ1-2, with D maybe TRBD1 (5 bases). From germline, CDR1 is MNHEY and CDR2 SVGAGI. The CDR3 has 15 residues. The V end lost 0 bases, the J end lost 6 bases, and 14 bases lay between the germline ends. This CDR3 is CASSYSNRLGDGYTF. The CDR3 DNA is TGTGCCAGCAGTTACTCGAACAGGTTGGGTGATGGCTACACCTTC.

This clone was detected only a few times. The chain recombines TRBV19 with TRBJ2-1; D might be TRBD1 (6 bases). V was cut by 8 bases and J by 10 bases, with 27 bases left in between. This CDR3 spans 16 amino acids. The germline V gene encodes CDR1 LNHDA and CDR2 SQIVND (reference sequence). The CDR3 sequence is CASGNVGTGSLGEQFF. Here the CDR3 DNA reads TGTGCCAGTGGTAACGTTGGCACAGGGTCATTAGGGGAGCAGTTCTTC.

This chain connects TRBV18 to TRBJ1-6; perhaps TRBD1 as D (5 bases). The V gene's germline CDR1 is KGHSH and CDR2 LQKENI. V was shortened by 8 bases and J by 11 bases, with 13 bases between the two germline ends. The CDR3 extends over 12 amino acids. The CDR3 DNA sequence: TGTGCCAGCACGCTTCAGGGTCCACCCCTCCACTTT. Its protein is CASTLQGPPLHF.

The chain carries TRBV11-2 and TRBJ1-2, with TRBD1 matching 7 bases. The length of the CDR3 is 15 residues. The junction had 7 bases not matched to a gene; V was cut back by 1 base and J by 5 bases. The germline V gene encodes CDR1 SGHAT and CDR2 FQNNGV. CDR3 sequence reads: CASSLADRADYGYTF. The CDR3 DNA is TGTGCCAGCAGCTTAGCTGACAGGGCGGATTATGGCTACACCTTC.

The chain is built from TRBV11-2 and TRBJ2-3; TRBD1 aligns across 7 bases. Germline V CDR1 and CDR2: SGHAT, FQNNGV. The CDR3 sequence is 15 residues long. The ends lost 5 bases at V and 5 bases at J; junction bases unmatched: 10. The CDR3 region has the DNA TGTGCCAGCAGCGCCCGGGACAGACCTGAAGATACGCAGTATTTT. This gives the protein CASSARDRPEDTQYF.

The V gene is TRBV5-6, the J gene TRBJ1-3; D is perhaps TRBD1 (6 bases). Germline V gene lookup returns CDR1 SGHDT and CDR2 YYEEEE. The V end lost 1 base, the J end lost 4 bases, and 15 bases lay between the germline ends. The CDR3 has 16 residues. CDR3 amino acids: CASSLIGVDRGNTIYF. In DNA form, the CDR3 reads TGTGCCAGCAGCTTGATAGGAGTCGACAGGGGAAACACCATATATTTT.

This clone was seen a few times. The V call is TRBV11-2, the J call TRBJ1-2; D unresolved. The CDR3 consists of 15 residues. Germline V gene lookup returns CDR1 SGHAT and CDR2 FQNNGV. Trimming pared 0 bases from V and 1 base from J, leaving 9 bases between. CDR3 sequence: CASSLEPTSNYGYTF. Written as DNA, the CDR3 is TGTGCCAGCAGCTTAGAGCCAACCAGTAACTATGGCTACACCTTC.

V is TRBV10-3 and J is TRBJ2-1; a weak D match, TRBD1 (6 bases). Germline V lookup: CDR1 ENHRY, CDR2 SYGVKD. The ends were cut back, 7 bases at V and 3 bases at J, with 16 bases in the middle. The CDR3 runs to 15 residues. The DNA for the CDR3 is TGTGCCATCATGGCCGGGACAACCGACTACAATGAGCAGTTCTTC. It translates to CAIMAGTTDYNEQFF.

Many counts were recorded for this clone. The chain couples TRBV5-1 to TRBJ1-3; tentatively, D is TRBD1 (5 bases). CDR1 is SGHRS, CDR2 YFSETQ, per germline. The CDR3 runs to 14 residues. V was cut by 3 bases and J by 3 bases, with 10 bases left in between. The CDR3 region has the DNA TGCGCCAGCAGCTCTCAGGGAAATGGAAACACCATATATTTT. Translated, it gives CASSSQGNGNTIYF.

CDR3 in DNA: TGCGCCAGCAGCCCCTATCCAGGTTACGAGCAGTACGTC. It encodes CASSPYPGYEQYV. The chain recombines TRBV5-1 with TRBJ2-7; no clear D gene. With 4 bases removed from V and 4 bases from J, the gap between germline ends came to 12 bases. The length of the CDR3 is 13 residues. Germline CDR1 is SGHRS and CDR2 is YFSETQ.

This clone was picked up many times. The rearrangement joins TRBV12-3 or TRBV12-4 to TRBJ1-1, with D tentatively TRBD1 (5 bases). This CDR3 comprises 13 residues. V lost 6 bases to trimming and J lost 0 bases, with 8 bases between them. CDR3 coding DNA: TGTGCCAGCAGGTACAGGTTGAACACTGAAGCTTTCTTT. Protein: CASRYRLNTEAFF.

The chain has TRBV15 and TRBJ1-6; 8 nucleotides line up with TRBD1. The CDR3 totals 16 residues. Germline lookup yields CDR1 LNHNV and CDR2 YYDKDF (reference sequence). V shed 2 bases and J 7 bases; nucleotides not matched to a gene: 7. This CDR3 is CATSRITGTGNSPLHF. The CDR3 DNA is TGTGCCACCAGCAGAATAACTGGGACAGGCAATTCACCCCTCCACTTT.

The CDR3 sequence: CASQPGTSNQPQHF. CDR3 in DNA: TGTGCCAGCCAGCCCGGGACATCCAATCAGCCCCAGCATTTT. This chain joins TRBV27 and TRBJ1-5, with a possible D match to TRBD1 (6 bases). Trimming removed 8 bases from V and 3 bases from J, with 14 bases in between. CDR1 and CDR2 from the germline V gene are MNHEY and SMNVEV (reference sequence). The CDR3 totals 14 residues.

V is TRBV2 and J is TRBJ2-2; 10 positions agree with TRBD2. The CDR3 is 16 residues long. V was clipped by 4 bases and J by 6 bases; unmatched bases: 8. Germline CDR1 SNHLY, CDR2 FYNNEI. DNA of the CDR3: TGTGCCAGCAGTGCAAGAAGCGGGGGGGCAGCCGGGGAGCTGTTTTTT. This encodes CASSARSGGAAGELFF.

The table lists this clone with a few counts. The chain uses TRBV25-1 and TRBJ1-2; D is ambiguous. CDR1 MGHDK and CDR2 SYGVNS come from the germline V gene. Trimming shortened V by 6 bases and J by 7 bases, and 9 bases separated the two germline ends. CDR3 length: 11 residues. The CDR3 bases are TGTGCCAGCAGGGAGGACGGTGGCTACACCTTC. Translating gives CASREDGGYTF.

V and J are TRBV30 and TRBJ1-2; D not resolved. The CDR3 length is 13 residues. Germline loops: CDR1 GTSNPN, CDR2 SVGIG (reference sequence). The V end was cut by 7 bases, the J end by 4 bases, with 16 bases between. As DNA, the CDR3 is TGTGCCTCCCTGTGGCGAGGAAGCTATGGCTACACCTTC. This gives the protein CASLWRGSYGYTF.

The CDR3 loop is CALGLAGTSSYNEQFF. As DNA, the CDR3 is TGTGCCCTGGGGCTAGCGGGGACGAGCTCCTACAATGAGCAGTTCTTC. The J gene is TRBJ2-1, the V gene TRBV30, with 9 bases that match TRBD2. Germline CDR1 and CDR2: GTSNPN and SVGIG (reference sequence). V lost 8 bases and J lost 0; bases outside the gene matches: 11. CDR3 length: 16 residues.

The rearrangement links TRBV5-6 to TRBJ1-2, with 7 positions matching TRBD1. The CDR3 spans 13 residues. V shed 4 bases, J shed 3 bases, and the junction held 3 bases outside the gene matches. The germline V gene encodes CDR1 SGHDT and CDR2 YYEEEE. The DNA for the CDR3 is TGTGCCAGCAGCGTTGACAGGGACTATGGCTACACCTTC. Amino acids: CASSVDRDYGYTF.

This chain joins TRBV29-1 and TRBJ2-7, with 10 bases that match TRBD2. The CDR3 has 13 amino acids. Germline assignment: CDR1 SQVTM and CDR2 ANQGSEA. V was pared by 6 bases and J by 2 bases, with 4 bases of the junction left unmatched. The CDR3 protein is CSVVLAGAYEQYF. CDR3 in DNA: TGCAGCGTCGTCCTAGCGGGGGCCTACGAGCAGTACTTC.

The chain recombines TRBV4-1 with TRBJ1-1; tentative D call: TRBD1 (5 bases). The germline V gene encodes CDR1 MGHRA and CDR2 YSYEKL. V gave up 0 bases and J gave up 10 bases, with 12 bases separating them. CDR3 length: 13 amino acids. The CDR3 region is CASSQDYQGRAFF. In nucleotides, the CDR3 is TGCGCCAGCAGCCAAGATTACCAGGGCAGAGCTTTCTTT.